These 20 T cell receptor beta chains originate from one sample sequenced in a study of T cells in narcolepsy (dated by TCRdb to the late 2010s). Receptor amplification or capture employed the immunoSEQ multiplex PCR assay. TCRdb holds this immuneACCESS table with in-frame rearrangements only. Some clones are missing; in checked studies, unresolved V genes explain under half, and the rest has no known cause. The sample records roughly 30,000 clones, roughly three quarters of which are singletons. The top ten hold 3.8% of the sample. The sequenced sample was memory (CD45RA-) CD4+ T cells from blood. What the cell subset or site label conveys for this sample: memory T cells sorted ex vivo from peripheral blood. The receptors stem from a human donor in good health.

This clone came up once. This chain joins TRBV5-1 and TRBJ2-2; TRBD2 aligns across 10 bases. This CDR3 has 16 amino acids. The J segment lost 1 base and the V segment lost 3 bases, leaving 3 bases of the junction unmatched. CDR1 is SGHRS, CDR2 YFSETQ, per germline. CDR3 in DNA: TGCGCCAGCAGCTCCCGACTAGCGGGGAACACCGGGGAGCTGTTTTTT. The encoded protein is CASSSRLAGNTGELFF.

This chain links TRBV7-3 with TRBJ2-5; D not resolved. Germline V lookup: CDR1 SGHTA, CDR2 FQGTGA. Between the trimmed V and J ends, which lost 5 bases and 5 bases, there was a span of 12 bases. The CDR3 is 13 amino acids. CDR3 in amino acids: CASSPAPTETQYF. As DNA, the CDR3 is TGTGCCAGCAGCCCCGCCCCAACCGAGACCCAGTACTTC.

The CDR3 region has the DNA TGTGCCAGCAGAAGATACAATGAGCAGTTCTTC. It is translated as CASRRYNEQFF. The gene calls are TRBV6-5 and TRBJ2-1; D gene unclear. Germline-derived CDR1 and CDR2 are MNHEY and SVGAGI. The CDR3 is 11 amino acids. Between the trimmed V and J ends, which lost 6 bases and 4 bases, there was a span of 4 bases.

The V and J genes are TRBV16 and TRBJ2-7; D gene ambiguous. Trimming took off 0 bases at V and 6 bases at J, with 9 bases between the two ends. The CDR3 spans 13 residues. The germline V gene has CDR1 KGHSY and CDR2 FQNENV. CDR3 loop: CASSQSRLAEQYF. CDR3 nucleotides: TGTGCCAGCAGCCAATCGCGACTGGCCGAGCAGTACTTC. The full variable domain, its missing parts supplied by reference TRBV16 and TRBJ2-7, is GEEVAQTPKHLVRGEGQKAKLYCAPIKGHSYVFWYQQVLKNEFKFLISFQNENVFDETGMPKERFSAKCLPNSPCSLEIQATKLEDSAVYFCASSQSRLAEQYFGPGTRLTVT.

V and J are TRBV4-1 and TRBJ1-3; a weak D match, TRBD1 (6 bases). Germline CDR1 and CDR2: MGHRA and YSYEKL. The V gene lost 0 bases and the J gene lost 0 bases, with 12 bases spanning the gap. The CDR3 sequence is 17 residues long. Written as DNA, the CDR3 is TGCGCCAGCAGCCAAGATCTCCGAGGGGGCTCTGGAAACACCATATATTTT. Protein product: CASSQDLRGGSGNTIYF.

J is TRBJ2-7 and V is TRBV5-1, with D maybe TRBD1 (5 bases). V lost 2 bases, J lost 6 bases, and 15 bases lay in between. The CDR3 sequence is 14 residues long. From germline, CDR1 is SGHRS and CDR2 YFSETQ. The CDR3 is CASSLSPGAGEQYF. The CDR3 DNA reads as TGCGCCAGCAGCTTATCCCCTGGGGCAGGCGAGCAGTACTTC.

This chain's CDR3 is CASSIGATNYNEQFF. The CDR3 nucleotides are TGTGCCAGTAGTATCGGCGCTACGAACTACAATGAGCAGTTCTTC. V and J are TRBV19 and TRBJ2-1; D not resolved. The V end was cut by 3 bases, the J end by 3 bases, with 12 bases between. From germline, CDR1 is LNHDA and CDR2 SQIVND (reference sequence). The CDR3 is made up of 15 amino acids.

Here the CDR3 reads CASSAAPGTTYEQYF. As DNA, the CDR3 is TGTGCCAGCAGCGCCGCTCCCGGGACCACCTACGAGCAGTACTTC. The chain is built from TRBV5-4 and TRBJ2-7; either TRBD1 or TRBD2 may supply D (5 bases each). The CDR3 consists of 15 residues. Trimming took off 4 bases at V and 2 bases at J, with 16 bases between the two ends. In germline, CDR1 is SGHNT, CDR2 YYREEE (reference sequence).

This clone turned up a few times. The chain joins TRBV5-1 to TRBJ2-1; 11 bases agree with TRBD2. The germline V gene has CDR1 SGHRS and CDR2 YFSETQ. The CDR3 runs 15 residues. The V gene end was trimmed by 7 bases and the J gene end by 7 bases; junction bases not matched to a gene: 10. The CDR3 spells CASSILAGGGNEQFF. In DNA, the CDR3 is TGCGCCAGCTCTATTCTAGCGGGAGGAGGGAATGAGCAGTTCTTC.

In this sample, this clone turned up a few times. CDR3 protein: CASSRQDVRMNTEAFF. CDR3 sequence (DNA): TGTGCCAGTAGTAGGCAGGACGTCCGGATGAACACTGAAGCTTTCTTT. This chain uses TRBV19 with TRBJ1-1; D call uncertain. Trimming took off 4 bases at V and 0 bases at J, with 15 bases between the two ends. This CDR3 is built from 16 residues. CDR1 and CDR2 from the germline V gene are LNHDA and SQIVND (reference sequence).

This rearrangement joins TRBV30 to TRBJ1-2; a weak D match, TRBD1 (6 bases). V dropped 2 bases and J dropped 6 bases, with 16 bases sitting between them. The CDR3 spans 14 residues. Germline V gives CDR1 GTSNPN, CDR2 SVGIG (reference sequence). CDR3 sequence: CAWSLAGGVNGYTF. Here the CDR3 DNA reads TGTGCCTGGAGTCTAGCGGGGGGCGTAAATGGCTACACCTTC.

V gene TRBV5-1 combines with J gene TRBJ2-1; 7 positions match TRBD2. The CDR3 sequence is 13 residues long. Germline trimming cut 1 base from V and 9 bases from J; bases unmatched to any gene: 4. In germline, CDR1 is SGHRS, CDR2 YFSETQ. CDR3 amino acids: CASSLTERGEQFF. The CDR3 nucleotides read TGCGCCAGCAGCTTGACGGAGCGGGGTGAGCAGTTCTTC.

V usage is TRBV2 and J usage is TRBJ2-7, with D perhaps TRBD2 (7 bases). Germline V gene lookup returns CDR1 SNHLY and CDR2 FYNNEI. The CDR3 is made up of 15 amino acids. The germline V and J ends were trimmed by 8 bases and 4 bases, with 21 bases remaining between them. CDR3: CASGGGQPSRYEQYF. CDR3 sequence (DNA): TGTGCCAGCGGGGGGGGGCAGCCTAGCCGGTACGAGCAGTACTTC. Combining the CDR3 with reference TRBV2 and TRBJ2-7 gives the whole variable domain EPEVTQTPSHQVTQMGQEVILRCVPISNHLYFYWYRQILGQKVEFLVSFYNNEISEKSEIFDDQFSVERPDGSNFTLKIRSTKLEDSAMYFCASGGGQPSRYEQYFGPGTRLTVT.

The genes are TRBV5-1 and TRBJ1-1; 7 bases fit TRBD1. After removal of 4 bases from V and 1 base from J, the junction contained 7 bases not matched to a gene. The CDR3 is 15 residues long. Per the germline V gene, CDR1 is SGHRS and CDR2 is YFSETQ. The CDR3 sequence: CASSPLRGWNTEAFF. The CDR3 region has the DNA TGCGCCAGCAGCCCCCTCAGGGGGTGGAACACTGAAGCTTTCTTT.

The sample holds a few counts of this clone. The genes are TRBV4-2 and TRBJ2-1; D unclear. The CDR3 runs to 15 residues. V gave up 2 bases and J gave up 4 bases, with 12 bases separating them. Germline CDR1 reads LGHNA; CDR2 reads YNFKEQ. The CDR3 DNA is TGTGCCAGCAGCCAACCCACAACAGAATACAATGAGCAGTTCTTC. Its protein product is CASSQPTTEYNEQFF.

The sample holds a few counts of this clone. In DNA, the CDR3 is TGTGCCAGCAGTTATTACGGGGGGGAAAAACTGTTTTTT. Amino acids: CASSYYGGEKLFF. The chain recombines TRBV6-5 with TRBJ1-4; D is possibly TRBD1 (5 bases). V was pared by 3 bases and J by 8 bases, with 10 bases between. Germline lookup yields CDR1 MNHEY and CDR2 SVGAGI. The CDR3 covers 13 residues.

The rearrangement uses TRBV4-2 and TRBJ2-3; 14 positions match TRBD2. V dropped 3 bases and J dropped 4; count of bases not matched to a gene: 3. The CDR3 has 16 residues. Germline V gene lookup returns CDR1 LGHNA and CDR2 YNFKEQ. The CDR3 region has the DNA TGTGCCAGCAGCCAGGGACTAGCGGGAGCCCCAGATACGCAGTATTTT. It specifies CASSQGLAGAPDTQYF.

This clone was detected a few times. Given a far larger clone just one base away, this is likely a sequencing read error. V and J are TRBV19 and TRBJ2-1; TRBD1 matches 7 bases. The V segment lost 2 bases and the J segment 7 bases; nucleotides outside the gene matches: 8. Germline CDR1 LNHDA, CDR2 SQIVND (reference sequence). The CDR3 has 15 amino acids. The CDR3 here is CASSISGTVYNEQFF. CDR3 coding DNA: TGTGCCAGTAGTATATCCGGGACAGTGTATAATGAGCAGTTCTTC.

The V gene is TRBV10-3, the J gene TRBJ1-1, with D unclear. The CDR3 extends over 14 amino acids. Trimming removed 3 bases at V and 0 bases at J, with 8 bases between. CDR1 is ENHRY and CDR2 is SYGVKD in the germline V gene. The CDR3 region has the DNA TGTGCCATCAGTGAAGCAGAAGTGAACACTGAAGCTTTCTTT. It translates to CAISEAEVNTEAFF.

The chain employs TRBV5-4 and TRBJ1-2; 7 bases match TRBD1. The CDR3 contains 13 residues. V was clipped by 5 bases and J by 3 bases; unmatched bases: 4. CDR1 is SGHNT, CDR2 YYREEE, per germline (reference sequence). The CDR3 loop reads CASRHTGDYGYTF. The CDR3 DNA follows: TGTGCCAGCAGACATACAGGGGACTATGGCTACACCTTC. The full variable domain, completed using reference TRBV5-4 and TRBJ1-2, is ETGVTQSPTHLIKTRGQQVTLRCSSQSGHNTVSWYQQALGQGPQFIFQYYREEENGRGNFPPRFSGLQFPNYSSELNVNALELDDSALYLCASRHTGDYGYTFGSGTRLTVV.